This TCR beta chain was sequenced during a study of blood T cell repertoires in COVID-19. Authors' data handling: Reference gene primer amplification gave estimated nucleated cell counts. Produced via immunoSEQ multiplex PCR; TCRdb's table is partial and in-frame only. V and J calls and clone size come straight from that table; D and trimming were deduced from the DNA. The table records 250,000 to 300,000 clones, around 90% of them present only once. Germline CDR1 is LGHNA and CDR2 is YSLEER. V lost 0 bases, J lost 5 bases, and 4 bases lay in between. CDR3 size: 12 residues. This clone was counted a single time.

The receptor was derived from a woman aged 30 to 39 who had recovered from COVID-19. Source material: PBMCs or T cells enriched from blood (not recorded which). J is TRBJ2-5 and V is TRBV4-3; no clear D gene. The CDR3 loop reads CASSQDQETQYF. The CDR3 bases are TGCGCCAGCAGCCAAGATCAGGAGACCCAGTACTTC.